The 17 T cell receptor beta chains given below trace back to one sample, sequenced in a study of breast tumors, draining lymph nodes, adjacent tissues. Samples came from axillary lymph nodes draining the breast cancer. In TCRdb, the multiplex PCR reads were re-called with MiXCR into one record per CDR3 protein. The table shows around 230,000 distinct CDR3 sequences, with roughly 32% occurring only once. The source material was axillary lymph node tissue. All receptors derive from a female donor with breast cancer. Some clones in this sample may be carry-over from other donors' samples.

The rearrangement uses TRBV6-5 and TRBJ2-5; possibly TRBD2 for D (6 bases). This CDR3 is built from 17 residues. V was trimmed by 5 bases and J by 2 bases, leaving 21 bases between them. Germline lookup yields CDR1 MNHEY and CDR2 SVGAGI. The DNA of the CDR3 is TGTGCCAGCAGTCACCGACGCACTAGACTAGAGCAAGAGACCCAGTACTTC. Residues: CASSHRRTRLEQETQYF.

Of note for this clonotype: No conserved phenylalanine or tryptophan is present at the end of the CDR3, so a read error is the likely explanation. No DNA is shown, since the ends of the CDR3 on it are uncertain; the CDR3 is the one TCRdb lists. CDR3 amino acids: CATSDWGTERYS. The chain has TRBV24-1 and TRBJ2-7; the table gives TRBD1 as D, unverified against the DNA. A total of 12 residues make up the CDR3, ends included. Germline V gene sequence: CDR1 KGHDR, CDR2 SFDVKD.

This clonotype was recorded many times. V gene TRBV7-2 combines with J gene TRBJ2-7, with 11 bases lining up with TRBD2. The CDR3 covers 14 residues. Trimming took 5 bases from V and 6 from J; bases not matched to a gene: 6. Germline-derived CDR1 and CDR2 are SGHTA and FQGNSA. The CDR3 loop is CASSPPGTSGEQYF. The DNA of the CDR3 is TGTGCCAGCAGCCCTCCCGGGACTAGCGGCGAGCAGTACTTC.

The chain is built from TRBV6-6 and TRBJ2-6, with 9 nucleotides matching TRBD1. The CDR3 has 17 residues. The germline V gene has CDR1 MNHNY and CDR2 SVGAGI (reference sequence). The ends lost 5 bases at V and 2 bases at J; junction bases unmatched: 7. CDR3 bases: TGTGCCAGCAGTAAGGGACAGGGTGTTACTGGGGCCAACGTCCTGACTTTC. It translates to CASSKGQGVTGANVLTF.

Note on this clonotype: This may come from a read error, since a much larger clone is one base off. CDR3 loop: CSARYEGFISEQYF. Written as DNA, the CDR3 is TGCAGTGCTAGATATGAGGGGTTCATCTCCGAGCAGTACTTC. The rearrangement uses TRBV20-1 and TRBJ2-7, with D possibly being TRBD1 or TRBD2 (5 bases each). This CDR3 is built from 14 residues. Germline-derived CDR1 and CDR2 are DFQATT and SNEGSKA (reference sequence). The ends were cut back, 2 bases at V and 6 bases at J, with 17 bases in the middle.

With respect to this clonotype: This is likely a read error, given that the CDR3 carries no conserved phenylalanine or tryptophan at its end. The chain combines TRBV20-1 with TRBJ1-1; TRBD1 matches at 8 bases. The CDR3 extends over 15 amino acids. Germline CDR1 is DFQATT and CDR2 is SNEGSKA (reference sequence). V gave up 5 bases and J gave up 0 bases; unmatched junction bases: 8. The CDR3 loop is CSAPRQGTLNTEAFL. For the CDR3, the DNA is TGCAGTGCTCCCCGACAGGGGACCCTGAACACTGAAGCTTTCTTG.

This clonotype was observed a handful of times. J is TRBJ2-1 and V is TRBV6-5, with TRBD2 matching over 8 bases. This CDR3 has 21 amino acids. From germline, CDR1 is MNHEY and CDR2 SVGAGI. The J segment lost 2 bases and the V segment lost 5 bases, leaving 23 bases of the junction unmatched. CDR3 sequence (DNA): TGTGCCAGCAGTACGATGCCGGCAGTCGCGATCGGACTAGCCGCCTACAATGAGCAGTTCTTC. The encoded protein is CASSTMPAVAIGLAAYNEQFF.

CDR3 sequence (DNA): TGTGCCTACACTCCCCAGAACACTGAAGCTTTCTTT. It codes for CAYTPQNTEAFF. The V gene is TRBV30, the J gene TRBJ1-1; the D is unclear. CDR3 size: 12 residues. CDR1 and CDR2 (germline): GTSNPN, SVGIG (reference sequence). V was cut by 7 bases and J by 1 base, with 10 bases left in between.

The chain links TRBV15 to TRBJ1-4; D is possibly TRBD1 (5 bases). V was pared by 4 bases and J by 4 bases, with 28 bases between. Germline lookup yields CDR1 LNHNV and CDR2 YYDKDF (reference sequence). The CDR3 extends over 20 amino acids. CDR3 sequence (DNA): TGTGCCACCAGCAACGCAGGGCAGTGGGGCGGGAGACGGATTAATGAAAAACTGTTTTTT. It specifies CATSNAGQWGGRRINEKLFF.

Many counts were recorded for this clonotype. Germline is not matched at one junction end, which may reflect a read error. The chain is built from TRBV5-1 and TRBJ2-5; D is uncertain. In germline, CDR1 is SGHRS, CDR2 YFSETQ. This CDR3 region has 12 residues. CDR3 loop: CASSQNQETQYF. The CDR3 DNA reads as TGCGCCAGCAGCCAGAACCAGGAGACCCAGTACTTC.

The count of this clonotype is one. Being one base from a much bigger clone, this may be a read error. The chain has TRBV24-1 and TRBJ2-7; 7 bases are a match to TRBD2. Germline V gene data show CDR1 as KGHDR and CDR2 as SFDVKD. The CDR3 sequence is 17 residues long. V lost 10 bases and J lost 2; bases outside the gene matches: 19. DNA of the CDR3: TGTGCCACGAACCCCCTTGGGGGGGGTGGGAGGCCCTACGAGCAGTACTTC. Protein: CATNPLGGGGRPYEQYF.

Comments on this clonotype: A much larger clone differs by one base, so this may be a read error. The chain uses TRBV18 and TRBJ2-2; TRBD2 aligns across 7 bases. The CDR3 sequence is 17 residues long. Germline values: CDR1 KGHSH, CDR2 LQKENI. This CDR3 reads CASSPFGGRGFGGGLFF. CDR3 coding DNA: TGTGCCAGCTCACCGTTCGGCGGGAGAGGTTTCGGCGGGGGGCTGTTTTTT.

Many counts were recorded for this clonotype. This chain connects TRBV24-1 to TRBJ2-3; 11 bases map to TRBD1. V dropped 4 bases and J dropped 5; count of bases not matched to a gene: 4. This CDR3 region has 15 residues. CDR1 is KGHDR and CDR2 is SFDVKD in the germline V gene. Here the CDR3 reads CATSEPGTGGDTQYF. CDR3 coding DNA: TGTGCCACCAGTGAGCCCGGGACAGGGGGAGATACGCAGTATTTT.

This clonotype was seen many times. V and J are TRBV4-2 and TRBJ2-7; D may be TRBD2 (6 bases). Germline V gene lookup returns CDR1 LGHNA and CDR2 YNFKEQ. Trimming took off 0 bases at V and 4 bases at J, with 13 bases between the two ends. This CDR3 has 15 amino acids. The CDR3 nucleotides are TGTGCCAGCAGCCAAGACTTCGCGGAGGGATACGAGCAGTACTTC. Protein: CASSQDFAEGYEQYF.

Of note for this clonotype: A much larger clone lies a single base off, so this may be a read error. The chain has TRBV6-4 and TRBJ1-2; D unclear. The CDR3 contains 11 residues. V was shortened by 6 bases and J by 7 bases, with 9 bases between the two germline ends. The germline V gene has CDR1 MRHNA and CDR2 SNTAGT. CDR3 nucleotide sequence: TGTGCCAGCAGGCGGACGGCTGGCTACACCTTC. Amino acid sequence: CASRRTAGYTF.

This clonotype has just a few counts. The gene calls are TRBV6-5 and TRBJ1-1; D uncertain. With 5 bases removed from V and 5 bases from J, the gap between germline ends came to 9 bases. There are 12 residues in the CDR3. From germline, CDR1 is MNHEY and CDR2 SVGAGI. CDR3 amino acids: CASSAQWTEAFF. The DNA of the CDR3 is TGTGCCAGCAGTGCCCAATGGACTGAAGCTTTCTTT.

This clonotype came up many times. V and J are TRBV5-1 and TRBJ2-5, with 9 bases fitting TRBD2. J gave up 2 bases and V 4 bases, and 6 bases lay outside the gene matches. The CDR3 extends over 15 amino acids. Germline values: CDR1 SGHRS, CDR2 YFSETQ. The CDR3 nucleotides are TGCGCCAGCAGCGCTAGCGGGGCAGGGCAAGAGACCCAGTACTTC. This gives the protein CASSASGAGQETQYF.